The 6 T cell receptor beta chains presented below share a single source sample, sequenced in a study of breast tumors, draining lymph nodes, adjacent tissues. TCRdb recomputed calls from the multiplex PCR reads with MiXCR, one row per CDR3 protein. The sample yields about 180,000 distinct CDR3 sequences, roughly a third seen once. Axillary draining lymph nodes of breast cancer patients supplied the node samples. The sequencing sample was made of axillary lymph node tissue. The receptors come from a female donor with breast cancer. Some clones in this sample may be carry-over from other donors' samples.

Worth noting for this clonotype: A much more abundant neighbour one base away suggests this may be a read error. The chain joins TRBV6-5 to TRBJ1-3, with D possibly being TRBD1 (6 bases). This CDR3 region has 16 residues. Germline lookup yields CDR1 MNHEY and CDR2 SVGAGI. CDR3: CAGSPRAGGLRNTIYF. In DNA form, the CDR3 reads TGTGCCGGCAGCCCTAGGGCCGGGGGGCTTAGAAACACCATATATTTT.

The J gene is TRBJ2-1, the V gene TRBV20-1; no clear D gene. Germline V gene data show CDR1 as DFQATT and CDR2 as SNEGSKA (reference sequence). This CDR3 contains 14 residues. Trimming took off 5 bases at V and 3 bases at J, with 14 bases between the two ends. The DNA of the CDR3 is TGCAGTGCTCCAGGACGGAGCAACTACAATGAGCAGTTCTTC. Translation gives CSAPGRSNYNEQFF.

This clonotype has ten or more counts. The rearrangement links TRBV27 to TRBJ2-5, with a tentative D call TRBD1 (8 bases). The germline CDR1 and CDR2 sequences are MNHEY and SMNVEV (reference sequence). The ends were cut back, 6 bases at V and 0 bases at J, with 20 bases in the middle. This CDR3 contains 17 residues. The DNA of the CDR3 is TGTGCCAGCAGCCCCCGGACAGGGAGGGCGTACCAAGAGACCCAGTACTTC. This gives the protein CASSPRTGRAYQETQYF.

About this clonotype: A read error may account for a junction end that differs from germline. V is TRBV7-9 and J is TRBJ2-3; D uncertain. The CDR3 runs 17 residues. The germline gives CDR1 SEHNR, CDR2 FQNEAQ (reference sequence). In DNA form, the CDR3 reads TGTGCCAGCAGCTTATCTGCCTCGGGTAGCCCCACAGATCCGCAGTATTTT. Protein product: CASSLSASGSPTDPQYF.

Turning to this clonotype: This may stem from a read error, because a much larger clone lies one nucleotide away. The chain uses TRBV9 and TRBJ2-1; TRBD1 or TRBD2 may be the D gene (5 bases each). Germline values: CDR1 SGDLS, CDR2 YYNGEE. The CDR3 loop spans 14 amino acids. Here the CDR3 reads CASSAQAARDEQSF. The CDR3 DNA sequence: TGTGCCAGCAGCGCCCAAGCGGCCAGGGATGAGCAGTCCTTC.

This clonotype was counted at least ten times. This chain uses TRBV7-2 with TRBJ1-3, with TRBD1 matching 9 bases. After removal of 4 bases from V and 2 bases from J, the junction contained 3 bases not matched to a gene. Per the germline V gene, CDR1 is SGHTA and CDR2 is FQGNSA. CDR3 size: 15 residues. As DNA, the CDR3 is TGTGCCAGCAGCTCTAGACAGGGGGCTGGAAACACCATATATTTT. Its translation: CASSSRQGAGNTIYF.